Listed below are T cell receptor beta chains from one sample, sequenced in a study of brain T cells in children with intractable seizures. Sequenced by immunoSEQ multiplex PCR; TCRdb stores in-frame clones only, minus some. The table has about 22,000 clones, approximately 94% seen once; the top ten hold about 6.8%. This sample comprised peripheral blood, obtained at surgery. The receptors here all came from a boy under 18 with focal cortical dysplasia and intractable seizures. Both conserved end residues are part of each CDR3. Fields, in order: V gene, clone size, J gene, D gene, CDR3 DNA, CDR3 protein. The D gene is left open where the match is weak. Rows give clone size only sometimes, using once, few, many, or a class for an expanded clone.

TRBV12-3/TRBV12-4	NA	TRBJ1-2	NA	TGTGCCATCGCGAGGGCCGCCGGGGTCTACACCTTC	CAIARAAGVYTF
TRBV10-1	NA	TRBJ1-3	NA	TGCGCCCTCCTGGGGGGGGCGAGTGGAAACACCATATATTTT	CALLGGASGNTIYF
TRBV29-1	NA	TRBJ2-5	TRBD2	TGCAGCGTTGAACTAGCGGGAGTTGGGGACCAAGAGACCCAGTACTTC	CSVELAGVGDQETQYF
TRBV19	NA	TRBJ1-2	NA	TGTGCCACATCCCAGAGTGGAGGGGTCGGCTACACCTTC	CATSQSGGVGYTF
TRBV28	once	TRBJ1-5	TRBD1	TGTGCCAGCAGTGAACGACAGGGAGGCAATCAGCCCCAGCATTTT	CASSERQGGNQPQHF
TRBV4-2	NA	TRBJ2-1	TRBD2	TGTGCCAGCAGCCTTGGGACGGGGGGAGTAACCTACAATGAGCAGTTCTTC	CASSLGTGGVTYNEQFF
TRBV10-3	NA	TRBJ2-5	TRBD2	TGTGCCATCAGTAGCGGGACGATCCAAGAGACCCAGTACTTC	CAISSGTIQETQYF
TRBV19	NA	TRBJ1-2	NA	TGTGCCAGTAAACCCCAGGGCGGTGGCTATGGCTACACCTTC	CASKPQGGGYGYTF
TRBV18	NA	TRBJ1-1	NA	TGTGCCAGCTCACCACCGATGAAGAGGAACACTGAAGCTTTCTTT	CASSPPMKRNTEAFF
TRBV4-1	once	TRBJ2-1	NA	TGCGCCACCGCGAGGGGGACCTACAATGAGCAGTTCTTC	CATARGTYNEQFF
TRBV9	NA	TRBJ2-2	NA	TGTGCCAGCAGCCCTCCGGGCAGGGGACGGACCGGGGAGCTGTTTTTT	CASSPPGRGRTGELFF
TRBV7-9	NA	TRBJ2-1	NA	TGTGCCAGCAGCTTACCTGGGGCGGGAGAGCAGTTCTTC	CASSLPGAGEQFF
TRBV28	NA	TRBJ2-1	NA	TGTGCCAGCAGCCGCGGCAGGCTTCTGAATGAGCAGTTCTTC	CASSRGRLLNEQFF
TRBV19	few	TRBJ2-1	TRBD2	TGTGCCAGTACCGGGACTAGCGGATCATACAATGAGCAGTTCTTC	CASTGTSGSYNEQFF
TRBV6-5	NA	TRBJ1-1	NA	TGTGCCAGCAGTTACGTGGTGAACACTGAAGCTTTCTTT	CASSYVVNTEAFF
TRBV23-1	NA	TRBJ1-5	NA	TGCGCCAGCAGTCAGGCGGACAGTCATCAGCCCCAGCATTTT	CASSQADSHQPQHF
TRBV5-1	NA	TRBJ1-2	NA	TGCGCCAGCAGCCCCTACCCGCACTGGGGGCAAGTCGATGGCTACACCTTC	CASSPYPHWGQVDGYTF
TRBV10-3	NA	TRBJ1-2	NA	TGTGCCTTTAAAGACAAAACCTATGGCTACACCTTC	CAFKDKTYGYTF
TRBV5-1	once	TRBJ2-2	NA	TGCGCCAGCAGCCCCGGGGCAGGGTGGAACACCGGGGAGCTGTTTTTT	CASSPGAGWNTGELFF
TRBV21-1	NA	TRBJ2-5	NA	TGTGCCAGCATAGTTAGACGGGCCATCGGGGAGACCCAGTACTTC	CASIVRRAIGETQYF
TRBV5-1	NA	TRBJ2-3	NA	TGCGCCAGCAGCCTGTCAGGGCCCTCAGATACGCAGTATTTT	CASSLSGPSDTQYF
TRBV3-1/TRBV3-2	NA	TRBJ2-3	TRBD2	TGTGCCAGCAGCCAAACTGGATGGACTAGCGGGGGGTATAGCACAGATACGCAGTATTTT	CASSQTGWTSGGYSTDTQYF
TRBV4-2	NA	TRBJ1-5	NA	TGTGCCAGCAGCCAAATGTGGAGAGTCTATAGCAATCAGCCCCAGCATTTT	CASSQMWRVYSNQPQHF
TRBV12-5	NA	TRBJ1-1	NA	TGTGCTAGTGGGCCATCTCAAGCTTTCTTT	CASGPSQAFF
TRBV2	NA	TRBJ2-4	TRBD2	TGTGCCAGCAGTTGGGGCGGGGGGTCGGCGGCCAAAAACATTCAGTACTTC	CASSWGGGSAAKNIQYF
TRBV7-2	NA	TRBJ1-1	NA	TGTGCCAGCAGCTCCGCCGGCTGGTTGAGGCACACTGAAGCTTTCTTT	CASSSAGWLRHTEAFF
TRBV7-2	NA	TRBJ1-1	NA	TGTGCCAGCAGCTTAGCCTGGGACCGCAGGAACACTGAAGCTTTCTTT	CASSLAWDRRNTEAFF
TRBV7-9	NA	TRBJ2-5	NA	TGTGCCAGCAGCCAGGACGGGCAGACCCAGTACTTC	CASSQDGQTQYF
TRBV4-1	NA	TRBJ2-3	NA	TGCGCCAGCAGCCAGGTAGGCCTTGGAGATACGCAGTATTTT	CASSQVGLGDTQYF
TRBV9	NA	TRBJ1-1	NA	TGTGCCAGCAGCGGTGGACCCCGGGGCCTCCGGACTGAAGCTTTCTTT	CASSGGPRGLRTEAFF
TRBV18	NA	TRBJ2-1	NA	TGTGCCAGCTCACCATTGGATGGGGGCTGGAATGAGCAGTTCTTC	CASSPLDGGWNEQFF
TRBV5-4	NA	TRBJ2-6	NA	TGTGCCAGCAGCTTGAAAGGGGCCAACGTCCTGACTTTC	CASSLKGANVLTF
TRBV27	NA	TRBJ2-2	TRBD2	TGTGCCAGCAGTTTATTTAGCGGGACGTTCACCGGGGAGCTGTTTTTT	CASSLFSGTFTGELFF
TRBV5-1	once	TRBJ1-3	NA	TGCGCCAGCAGCTTGGGGCCCAGGGTGGACACCATATATTTT	CASSLGPRVDTIYF
TRBV5-4	once	TRBJ2-2	NA	TGTGCCAGCAGCTTCCCCGGGTCGAACACCGGGGAGCTGTTTTTT	CASSFPGSNTGELFF
TRBV5-4	once	TRBJ2-3	NA	TGTGCCAGCAGCTTCCTTGGCCCTGTGGGGGATACGCAGTATTTT	CASSFLGPVGDTQYF
TRBV6-1	NA	TRBJ2-7	NA	TGTGCCAGCAGTGACCGGGGCACAGGGTCCCACGAGCAGTACTTC	CASSDRGTGSHEQYF
TRBV29-1	NA	TRBJ2-1	TRBD2	TGCAGCGTTGATCCCGGACTAGCGGGAGGGGGGACCTACAATGAGCAGTTCTTC	CSVDPGLAGGGTYNEQFF
TRBV18	NA	TRBJ1-3	NA	TGTGCCAGCACCCGGACAGATGCCTCTGGAAACACCATATATTTT	CASTRTDASGNTIYF
TRBV5-8	NA	TRBJ2-1	NA	TGTGCCACCGGCCGCGACCGGTACAATGAGCAGTTCTTC	CATGRDRYNEQFF
TRBV10-2	NA	TRBJ1-6	NA	TGCGCCAGCGGTGAGGCCCCTGGGGCCCTCCACTTT	CASGEAPGALHF
TRBV19	NA	TRBJ1-6	NA	TGTGCCAGTAGTATGGCCGGCTTTAATTCACCCCTCCACTTT	CASSMAGFNSPLHF
TRBV19	NA	TRBJ1-6	NA	TGTGCCAGTAGTATGTTGGGGAATCCCCTCTCACCCCTCCACTTT	CASSMLGNPLSPLHF
TRBV18	NA	TRBJ2-7	NA	TGTGCCAGCTCACCGGCCTACGAGCAGTACTTC	CASSPAYEQYF
TRBV4-1	NA	TRBJ2-4	TRBD2	TGCGCCAGCAGCCAAGGACTCCCCCGGGACCCGGGGGGGATTCAGTACTTC	CASSQGLPRDPGGIQYF
TRBV9	NA	TRBJ1-5	NA	TGTGCCAGCAGCGCAGGGTCGGGCAATCAGCCCCAGCATTTT	CASSAGSGNQPQHF
TRBV12-3/TRBV12-4	NA	TRBJ1-1	NA	TGTGCCAGCAGTCAAAAAAGGGGGTCTGAAGCTTTCTTT	CASSQKRGSEAFF
TRBV5-8	NA	TRBJ2-2	NA	TGTGCCAGCAGCCCGAGGGGTGCCCGAACGAACACCGGGGAGCTGTTTTTT	CASSPRGARTNTGELFF
TRBV12-3/TRBV12-4	NA	TRBJ2-7	NA	TGTGCCAGCAGTTTAGGGTGGAGGGGCGAGCAGTACTTC	CASSLGWRGEQYF
TRBV3-1/TRBV3-2	NA	TRBJ1-2	NA	TGTGCCAGCAGCCCATTAACAGGGTCCCAAGTTTATGGCTACACCTTC	CASSPLTGSQVYGYTF
TRBV3-1/TRBV3-2	NA	TRBJ1-6	TRBD1	TGTGCCAGCAGCCGCAAGACAGGGGGCCACGGTTCACCCCTCCACTTT	CASSRKTGGHGSPLHF